Below, one T cell receptor (beta chain) is given with its context. The antigen it recognizes is unknown. No base quality information exists; no much larger clone differs at one position. The sample's time point label is to be understood as: baseline before first vaccination. Samples from vaccinated people were obtained from the UK trials COV001 and COV002, which included a single-blind randomized controlled phase 2/3 trial of AZD1222 (ChAdOx1 nCoV-19) in healthy adults. For TCRbeta chain sequencing, PBMC samples were collected from trial participants at day 0 and at day 28 after the second dose. The CDR3 regions of human TCRbeta chains were analyzed by immunosequencing. From the authors' description of their analysis: Repertoire TCRs were checked for matches against a reference library of SARS-CoV-2-specific TCRs that had been generated using the MIRA antigen-specificity platform. Breadth was defined as the fraction of unique TCRs that were SARS-CoV-2-associated, and depth was defined as the fraction of total T cells that were SARS-CoV-2-associated. Using the MIRA data, each spike-specific TCR was mapped to the spike region that the TCR reacts to and placed in a CD4 or CD8 class. Log10-transformed breadth and depth values were compared by one-way ANOVA with Sidak's multiple comparisons tests. TCRdb stores this immuneACCESS table with in-frame sequences only. Part of the clones is absent; in the studies checked, under half of the shortfall reflects unresolved V genes, and no reason is known for the rest. V, J and clone size are those of that table, while D and trimming were read from the DNA. The sample yields under 45,000 clones; 85% to 90% were counted once. The top ten clonotypes cover roughly 7% of the sample.

This sample is part of a study of T cell responses to AZD1222 COVID-19 vaccine (dated by TCRdb to 2020 to 2023). Some background on the complete study: AZD1222 recipients given second doses at about 4 weeks or at about 12 weeks were pooled, since spike-specific TCR depth and breadth were not found to differ between the two schedules. Trial participants were enrolled by age into 18-55, 56-69 and 70-plus year subgroups, with approximately 160, 26 and 62 TCR-sequenced participants respectively. TCR sequencing covered 233 trial participants: 207 given two doses of AZD1222 and 26 given two doses of MenACWY control vaccine.

CDR3 length: 13 amino acids, cysteine to phenylalanine. The DNA shown is the 39-base CDR3, in frame from base 1. For CDR1 and CDR2, the germline V gene lists SNHLY and FYNNEI. Trimming removed 4 bases from V and 10 bases from J, leaving 16 bases between the germline ends. Here is what the overall study found, with its caveats: Because no day 14 peak-response samples were available, repertoires were characterized only after the peak T cell response. Most participants were white British and females outnumbered males, and the authors suggested that clonal diversity may have been underestimated. Nearly half of unique spike-specific TCRs reportedly recognized epitopes outside regions mutated in the B.1.351 and B.1.1.7 variants. A significant rise in spike-specific TCR breadth and depth was observed after two AZD1222 doses relative to day 0 and relative to MenACWY recipients. In the small 56-69-year group, the increase in depth fell short of significance, most likely because of low power. Conclusions about previously exposed vaccinees are limited because only six or seven AZD1222 recipients were SARS-CoV-2 seropositive at baseline. The whole spike protein was spanned by vaccine-associated CD4 TCRs, and dominant responses were seen in regions 160-218 and 743-854.

The sample consisted of peripheral blood, taken on day 0 of AZD1222 vaccination. Recombination joined TRBV2 with TRBJ1-1; TRBD1 could be the D gene, as 5 bases match. This TCR derives from an adult in good health. The DNA sequence follows: TGTGCCAGCAGTGTACAGGTTCAAATCACAGCTTTCTTT. It codes for CASSVQVQITAFF.